Listed here are 24 T cell receptor beta chains from one sample, sequenced in a study of regulatory T cells in long-lasting Graves disease. Time point: persistent/refractory GD, antithyroid drugs over 5 years with positive TRAb. From RNA extracted from PBMCs, the TCR library was made. According to the study, TCR beta libraries were built with iRepertoire HTBI primers and CDR3-region Arm-PCR. Using its own MiXCR run on the multiplex PCR reads, TCRdb lists one record per CDR3 protein. The repertoire consists of over 650,000 distinct CDR3 sequences, with 30% occurring once and the leading ten covering roughly 41%. This specimen consisted of peripheral blood mononuclear cells (PBMCs), obtained when the disease was refractory, from a patient treated with antithyroid drugs. These receptors were obtained from a female donor with Graves disease.

Concerning this clonotype itself: Compared with germline, one end of the junction differs, possibly owing to a read error. The genes are TRBV19 and TRBJ2-7; TRBD1 agrees at 7 bases. This CDR3 spans 14 amino acids. CDR1 and CDR2 from the germline V gene are LNHDA and SQIVND (reference sequence). The CDR3 coding sequence is TGTGCCAGTAGTGTAGACAGGGAATCCTACGAGCAGTACTTC. Its protein product is CASSVDRESYEQYF.

The sample holds a few counts of this clonotype. The genes are TRBV12-3 or TRBV12-4 and TRBJ1-1; no firm D call. The CDR3 loop spans 16 amino acids. Trimming removed 6 bases at V and 5 bases at J, with 22 bases between. CDR3 residues: CASSSGATLGPTEAFF. CDR3 sequence (DNA): TGTGCCAGCAGCAGTGGCGCCACCCTCGGTCCGACTGAAGCTTTCTTT.

CDR3: CAISESSGGRGNQPQHF. CDR3 nucleotide sequence: TGTGCCATCAGTGAGTCGAGTGGGGGTCGAGGCAATCAGCCCCAGCATTTT. The chain has TRBV10-3 and TRBJ1-5; D is perhaps TRBD1 (5 bases). Germline V gene sequence: CDR1 ENHRY, CDR2 SYGVKD. The CDR3 totals 17 residues. Trimming stripped 0 bases from V and 2 bases from J, with 14 bases between.

J is TRBJ1-3 and V is TRBV12-3 or TRBV12-4; TRBD1 agrees at 12 bases. The CDR3 consists of 16 residues. J lost 3 bases, V lost 5 bases, and 5 bases had no gene match. The CDR3 region is CASSPGTGGVGNTIYF. The CDR3 DNA reads TGTGCCAGCAGTCCGGGGACAGGGGGCGTTGGAAACACCATATATTTT.

V is TRBV3-1 and J is TRBJ2-2; D might be TRBD1 (6 bases). The CDR3 runs to 17 residues. Between the trimmed V and J ends, which lost 4 bases and 0 bases, there was a span of 15 bases. Germline V CDR1 and CDR2: LGHDT, YNNKEL (reference sequence). CDR3: CASSRPYRATNTGELFF. The DNA of the CDR3 is TGTGCCAGCAGCCGCCCCTACAGGGCAACGAACACCGGGGAGCTGTTTTTT.

This clonotype turned up a few times. The gene calls are TRBV6-1 and TRBJ1-1; 9 bases map to TRBD1. V was clipped by 6 bases and J by 1 base; unmatched bases: 9. Germline lookup yields CDR1 MNHNS and CDR2 SASEGT. This CDR3 is built from 16 residues. CDR3: CASRPQGTGKNTEAFF. The DNA for the CDR3 is TGTGCCAGCAGGCCTCAGGGGACAGGGAAGAACACTGAAGCTTTCTTT.

The chain carries TRBV12-3 or TRBV12-4 and TRBJ1-5, with TRBD1 matching 7 bases. Losses at the gene ends were 6 bases for V and 4 bases for J; bases not matched to a gene: 6. The CDR3 has 14 amino acids. As DNA, the CDR3 is TGTGCCAGCAGAGACGACAGGGCGAATCAGCCCCAGCATTTT. It is translated as CASRDDRANQPQHF.

The chain employs TRBV30 and TRBJ1-1; possibly TRBD1 for D (5 bases). Germline-derived CDR1 and CDR2 are GTSNPN and SVGIG (reference sequence). V lost 4 bases, J lost 4 bases, and 10 bases lay in between. The CDR3 runs 12 residues. CDR3 loop: CAWNRGPTEAFF. The CDR3 region has the DNA TGTGCCTGGAATAGGGGTCCCACTGAAGCTTTCTTT.

This clonotype turned up a few times. The CDR3 coding sequence is TGTGCCAGCAGTCCTGCTTGGACGGCGAACACTGAAGCTTTCTTT. Encoded protein: CASSPAWTANTEAFF. J is TRBJ1-1 and V is TRBV6-1; D unresolved. This CDR3 comprises 15 residues. CDR1 and CDR2 (germline): MNHNS, SASEGT. V was pared by 5 bases and J by 1 base, with 14 bases between.

This clonotype occurred a few times. The V and J genes are TRBV5-6 and TRBJ2-2; D may be TRBD1 or TRBD2 (7 bases each). V lost 4 bases and J 1 base, leaving 11 bases between the germline ends. The CDR3 covers 15 residues. The germline gives CDR1 SGHDT, CDR2 YYEEEE. CDR3 sequence: CASSRRGGNTGELFF. The CDR3 DNA reads TGTGCCAGCAGCCGCAGGGGGGGGAACACCGGGGAGCTGTTTTTT.

The chain carries TRBV15 and TRBJ2-6; D ambiguous. Germline CDR1 reads LNHNV; CDR2 reads YYDKDF (reference sequence). The CDR3 sequence is 14 residues long. With 1 base removed from V and 6 bases from J, the gap between germline ends came to 7 bases. CDR3 sequence: CATSRGELANVLTF. The CDR3 coding sequence is TGTGCCACCAGCAGAGGGGAACTGGCCAACGTCCTGACTTTC.

This clonotype was found a few times. The rearrangement uses TRBV12-3 or TRBV12-4 and TRBJ2-7, with TRBD2 identical over 9 bases. The ends lost 5 bases at V and 0 bases at J; junction bases unmatched: 5. The CDR3 is 15 residues long. CDR3 DNA: TGTGCCAGCAGTACTAGCGGGCGGGCCTCCTACGAGCAGTACTTC. Translated: CASSTSGRASYEQYF.

The J gene is TRBJ2-5, the V gene TRBV12-3 or TRBV12-4, with 7 nucleotides matching TRBD2. CDR3 size: 20 residues. After removal of 6 bases from V and 4 bases from J, the junction contained 26 bases not matched to a gene. The CDR3 loop is CASRMSALANPPRTGETQYF. CDR3 DNA sequence: TGTGCCAGCAGAATGAGTGCACTAGCGAATCCCCCCCGCACAGGAGAGACCCAGTACTTC.

This clonotype was counted only a few times. This chain uses TRBV29-1 with TRBJ1-3, with 8 bases aligning to TRBD1. Germline V lookup: CDR1 SQVTM, CDR2 ANQGSEA. Trimming cost V 1 base and J 0 bases; bases outside gene matches: 2. This CDR3 comprises 15 residues. Here the CDR3 reads CSVEGQGISGNTIYF. The CDR3 DNA reads as TGCAGCGTTGAAGGACAGGGGATCTCTGGAAACACCATATATTTT.

This clonotype showed up just a few times. The V call is TRBV20-1, the J call TRBJ1-2, with unresolved D. The CDR3 has 13 residues. Deletions cut 0 bases from V and 5 bases from J, with 10 bases between. Germline CDR1 and CDR2: DFQATT and SNEGSKA (reference sequence). The CDR3 protein is CSARDASVYGYTF. DNA for the CDR3: TGCAGTGCTAGAGATGCTTCAGTTTATGGCTACACCTTC.

The chain joins TRBV19 to TRBJ1-5; D remains unclear. The CDR3 is 13 amino acids. Trimming shortened V by 10 bases and J by 7 bases, and 17 bases separated the two germline ends. CDR1 and CDR2 from the germline V gene are LNHDA and SQIVND (reference sequence). The CDR3 loop reads CATIGGDRQPQHF. In DNA, the CDR3 is TGTGCCACAATAGGTGGGGATAGGCAGCCCCAGCATTTT.

The chain carries TRBV5-6 and TRBJ1-2, with TRBD1 as a possible D gene (5 bases). Deletions cut 5 bases from V and 4 bases from J, with 12 bases between. Germline V gene sequence: CDR1 SGHDT, CDR2 YYEEEE. The CDR3 is made up of 13 amino acids. The CDR3 nucleotides read TGTGCCAGCAGTGCAGGGAGGATCTATGGCTACACCTTC. Translated: CASSAGRIYGYTF.

This chain joins TRBV2 and TRBJ2-1; tentatively, D is TRBD2 (5 bases). This CDR3 contains 15 residues. The V end was cut by 2 bases, the J end by 9 bases, with 17 bases between. Per germline, CDR1 SNHLY and CDR2 FYNNEI. The CDR3: CASSERAGPWSEQFF. CDR3 bases: TGTGCCAGCAGTGAAAGGGCGGGCCCCTGGAGTGAGCAGTTCTTC.

In its sample, this clonotype was seen a few times. The rearrangement uses TRBV7-3 and TRBJ1-3; 11 bases fit TRBD1. J gave up 0 bases and V 2 bases, and 3 bases lay outside the gene matches. Germline CDR1 SGHTA, CDR2 FQGTGA. The CDR3 has 17 residues. CDR3 bases: TGTGCCAGCAGCTTACCCGGGACAGGGGGCTCTGGAAACACCATATATTTT. This gives the protein CASSLPGTGGSGNTIYF. The full variable domain, its missing parts supplied by reference TRBV7-3 and TRBJ1-3, is GAGVSQTPSNKVTEKGKYVELRCDPISGHTALYWYRQSLGQGPEFLIYFQGTGAADDSGLPNDRFFAVRPEGSVSTLKIQRTERGDSAVYLCASSLPGTGGSGNTIYFGEGSWLTVV.

The rearrangement uses TRBV18 and TRBJ2-3, with D perhaps TRBD2 (5 bases). The J call may be wrong; the DNA end is better matched by TRBJ2-5. The CDR3 length is 16 residues. CDR1 is KGHSH, CDR2 LQKENI, per germline. This CDR3 is CASSTKLGRARETQYF. CDR3 DNA sequence: TGTGCCAGCTCGACTAAACTCGGAAGGGCACGGGAGACCCAGTACTTC.

This clonotype was counted ten times or more. V is TRBV2 and J is TRBJ1-2; a possible D gene is TRBD1 (5 bases). CDR1 SNHLY and CDR2 FYNNEI come from the germline V gene. Deletions cut 8 bases from V and 1 base from J, with 14 bases between. This CDR3 has 14 residues. This CDR3 is CASRGGAGNYGYTF. The CDR3 DNA reads TGTGCCAGCCGAGGTGGGGCGGGTAACTATGGCTACACCTTC.

The chain recombines TRBV7-9 with TRBJ1-5; D unresolved. Deletions cut 1 base from V and 2 bases from J, with 12 bases between. In germline, CDR1 is SEHNR, CDR2 FQNEAQ (reference sequence). The CDR3 runs to 16 residues. CDR3 sequence (DNA): TGTGCCAGCAGCTTAGATAGCCTTGGGGGCAATCAGCCCCAGCATTTT. Residues: CASSLDSLGGNQPQHF.

V and J are TRBV10-3 and TRBJ2-7; D is undetermined. The CDR3 consists of 14 residues. The V gene lost 8 bases and the J gene lost 0 bases, with 14 bases spanning the gap. The germline gives CDR1 ENHRY, CDR2 SYGVKD. CDR3 in DNA: TGTGCCATCCAGGCGGAAGTCTACTCCTACGAGCAGTACTTC. Its translation: CAIQAEVYSYEQYF.

This clonotype was seen ten or more times. The rearrangement uses TRBV2 and TRBJ2-5; possibly TRBD1 or TRBD2 for D (6 bases each). Between the trimmed V and J ends, which lost 7 bases and 3 bases, there was a span of 15 bases. The germline gives CDR1 SNHLY, CDR2 FYNNEI. This CDR3 is 14 amino acids long. The CDR3 nucleotides are TGTGCCAGCATTCCCGGGGGCAGGGAAGAGACCCAGTACTTC. Its translation is CASIPGGREETQYF.